This is a list of T cell receptor gamma chains from one sample in a study of Vδ1+ human thymocytes. TCRdb re-called the multiplex PCR reads via CATT. Altogether 36,000 or so gamma-chain clones are present, around 21% being singletons, with the ten largest covering roughly 2%. The sequenced sample consisted of Vdelta1+ gamma-delta thymocytes from the thymus. The receptor source for this set is a girl in the first two years of life who had congenital heart surgery. The CDR3 runs from the conserved cysteine through the conserved F or W. Part of the rows lack a size; the others show once, few, many or a class for expanded clones.

j_call	v_call	clone_size	cdr3_aa	cdr3_nt
TRGJ1/TRGJ2	TRGV2	few	CATWDGTYYKKLF	TGTGCCACCTGGGACGGCACTTATTATAAGAAACTCTTT
TRGJ1/TRGJ2	TRGV8	few	CATWNPDYYKKLF	TGTGCCACCTGGAATCCCGATTATTATAAGAAACTCTTT
TRGJ1/TRGJ2	TRGV3	.	CATWVTKKLF	TGTGCCACCTGGGTCACCAAGAAACTCTTT
TRGJ1/TRGJ2	TRGV9	.	CALWEVLPNYYKKLF	TGTGCCTTGTGGGAGGTGCTTCCGAATTATTATAAGAAACTCTTT
TRGJ1/TRGJ2	TRGV4	medium-sized	CATWIYYKKLF	TGTGCCACCTGGATTTATTATAAGAAACTCTTT
TRGJP1	TRGV3	.	CATWKGTTGWFKIF	TGTGCCACCTGGAAGGGTACCACTGGTTGGTTCAAGATATTT
TRGJ1/TRGJ2	TRGV4	.	CATWVAGYKKLF	TGTGCCACCTGGGTTGCTGGTTATAAGAAACTCTTT
TRGJ1/TRGJ2	TRGV9	.	CALWEINVPYYKKLF	TGTGCCTTGTGGGAGATTAACGTTCCTTATTATAAGAAACTCTTT
TRGJP2	TRGV8	.	CATWDSGLDSSDWIKTF	TGTGCCACCTGGGATAGTGGTCTAGATAGTAGTGATTGGATCAAGACGTTT
TRGJ1/TRGJ2	TRGV2	few	CATWDHSHYYKKLF	TGTGCCACCTGGGACCACTCCCATTATTATAAGAAACTCTTT
TRGJ1/TRGJ2	TRGV4	medium-sized	CATWDGPGYKKLF	TGTGCCACCTGGGATGGGCCGGGATATAAGAAACTCTTT
TRGJ1/TRGJ2	TRGV9	.	CALWERGKKLF	TGTGCCTTGTGGGAGCGAGGTAAGAAACTCTTT
TRGJ1/TRGJ2	TRGV9	few	CALWDPRGYKKLF	TGTGCCTTGTGGGACCCTCGTGGTTATAAGAAACTCTTT
TRGJP1	TRGV2	.	CAAWDGPTGWFKIF	TGTGCCGCCTGGGACGGGCCGACTGGTTGGTTCAAGATATTT
TRGJ1/TRGJ2	TRGV2	.	CATWDGPKKLF	TGTGCCACCTGGGACGGCCCCAAAAAACTCTTT
TRGJ1/TRGJ2	TRGV8	few	CATWDILNYKKLF	TGTGCCACCTGGGATATTCTCAATTATAAGAAACTCTTT
TRGJ1/TRGJ2	TRGV8	few	CATWDNADKKLF	TGTGCCACCTGGGATAATGCCGATAAGAAACTCTTT
TRGJP2	TRGV9	.	CALWGKEREGGYSSDWIKTF	TGTGCCTTGTGGGGTAAAGAACGGGAAGGGGGATATAGTAGTGATTGGATCAAGACGTTT
TRGJ1/TRGJ2	TRGV9	few	CALWEVHGKIF	TGTGCCTTGTGGGAGGTGCATGGGAAAATTTTT
TRGJ1/TRGJ2	TRGV8	.	CATWDTAAYYKKLF	TGTGCCACCTGGGATACTGCCGCATATTATAAGAAACTCTTT
TRGJP2	TRGV3	.	CATWERPCSDWIKTF	TGTGCCACCTGGGAAAGACCGTGTAGTGATTGGATCAAGACGTTT
TRGJ1/TRGJ2	TRGV4	.	CATWVRRNYYTKLF	TGTGCCACCTGGGTCCGCCGGAATTATTATACGAAACTCTTT
TRGJP2	TRGV3	few	CATWDRQFGSDWIKTF	TGTGCCACCTGGGACAGGCAATTCGGTAGCGATTGGATCAAGACGTTT
TRGJ1/TRGJ2	TRGV2	medium-sized	CATWDAYKKLF	TGTGCCACCTGGGACGCGTATAAGAAACTCTTT
TRGJ1/TRGJ2	TRGV5	few	CATWDRQGNYKKLF	TGTGCCACCTGGGACAGGCAAGGAAATTATAAGAAACTCTTT
TRGJ1/TRGJ2	TRGV3	few	CATWDANYYKKLF	TGTGCCACCTGGGACGCCAATTATTATAAGAAACTCTTT
TRGJP2	TRGV3	.	CATWDRSSYSSDWIKTF	TGTGCCACCTGGGACAGGTCGTCCTATAGTAGTGATTGGATCAAGACGTTT
TRGJP2	TRGV8	.	CATYRCSDWIKTF	TGTGCCACCTATAGGTGTAGTGATTGGATCAAGACGTTT
TRGJ1/TRGJ2	TRGV2	few	CATWDGSGYYKKLF	TGTGCCACCTGGGACGGGAGTGGGTATTATAAGAAACTCTTT
TRGJP1	TRGV3	few	CATWGSYTTGWFKIF	TGTGCCACCTGGGGTTCTTATACCACTGGTTGGTTCAAGATATTT
TRGJ1/TRGJ2	TRGV4	few	CATWDVFYYKKLF	TGTGCCACCTGGGATGTGTTTTATTATAAGAAACTCTTT
TRGJ1/TRGJ2	TRGV4	once	CATWDGGNYYKKLF	TGTGCCACCTGGGATGGCGGGAATTATTATAAGAAACTCTTT
TRGJ1/TRGJ2	TRGV9	medium-sized	CALWEGNYYKKLF	TGTGCCTTGTGGGAGGGAAATTATTATAAGAAACTCTTT